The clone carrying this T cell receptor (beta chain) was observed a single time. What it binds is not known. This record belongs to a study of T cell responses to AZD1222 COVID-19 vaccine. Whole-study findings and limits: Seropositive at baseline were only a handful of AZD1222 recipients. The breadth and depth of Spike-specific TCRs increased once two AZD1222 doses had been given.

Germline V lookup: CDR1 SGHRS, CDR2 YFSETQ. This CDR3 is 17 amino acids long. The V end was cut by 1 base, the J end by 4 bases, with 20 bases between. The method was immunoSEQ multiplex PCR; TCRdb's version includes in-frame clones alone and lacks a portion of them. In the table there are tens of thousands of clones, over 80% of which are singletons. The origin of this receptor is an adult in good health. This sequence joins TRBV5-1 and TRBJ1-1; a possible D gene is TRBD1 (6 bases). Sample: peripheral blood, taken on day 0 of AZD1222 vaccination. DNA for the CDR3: TGCGCCAGCAGCTTGAAAAGGATGGGGGCCTCAGTCACTGAAGCTTTCTTT. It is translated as CASSLKRMGASVTEAFF.